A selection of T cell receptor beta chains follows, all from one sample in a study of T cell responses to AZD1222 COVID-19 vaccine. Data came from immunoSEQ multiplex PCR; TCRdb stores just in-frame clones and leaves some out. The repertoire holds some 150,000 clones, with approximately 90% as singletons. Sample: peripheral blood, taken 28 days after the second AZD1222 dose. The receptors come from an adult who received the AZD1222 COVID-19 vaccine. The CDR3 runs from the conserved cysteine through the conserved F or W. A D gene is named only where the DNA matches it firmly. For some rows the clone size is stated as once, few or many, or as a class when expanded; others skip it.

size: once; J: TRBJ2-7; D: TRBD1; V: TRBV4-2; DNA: TGTGCCAGCAGCCCCTTGACAGGGGGCGCGAGCTCCTACGAGCAGTACTTC; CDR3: CASSPLTGGASSYEQYF
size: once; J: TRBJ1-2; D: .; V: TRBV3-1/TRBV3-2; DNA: TGTGCCAGCAGCCAGGGCCATCTAAGAGGTGGCTACACCTTC; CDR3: CASSQGHLRGGYTF
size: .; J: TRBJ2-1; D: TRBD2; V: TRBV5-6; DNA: TGTGCCAGCATAGGACTAGGTCCTGCTGAGCAGTTCTTC; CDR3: CASIGLGPAEQFF
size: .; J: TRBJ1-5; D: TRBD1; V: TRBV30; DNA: TGTGCCTGGAGTGGACAGGGAAATCAGCCCCAGCATTTT; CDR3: CAWSGQGNQPQHF
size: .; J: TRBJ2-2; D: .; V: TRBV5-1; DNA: TGCGCCAGCAGCCAAAGGGATACCGGGGAGCTGTTTTTT; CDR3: CASSQRDTGELFF
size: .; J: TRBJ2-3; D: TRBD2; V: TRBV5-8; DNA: TGTGCCAGCAGCTTGGGTTCTCTAGCGGGGGACACAGATACGCAGTATTTT; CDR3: CASSLGSLAGDTDTQYF
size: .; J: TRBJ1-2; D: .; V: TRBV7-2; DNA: TGTGCCAGCAGCTTAGTGGGACTGGGGTATGGCTACACCTTC; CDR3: CASSLVGLGYGYTF
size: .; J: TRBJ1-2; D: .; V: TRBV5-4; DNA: TGTGCCAGCAGCTTGGATCCAGGGAATTCTCGGGGCTACACCTTC; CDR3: CASSLDPGNSRGYTF
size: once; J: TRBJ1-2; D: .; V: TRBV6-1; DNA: TGTGCCAGCAGTGAAGGGGGCGCGGAGATCTATGGCTACACCTTC; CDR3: CASSEGGAEIYGYTF
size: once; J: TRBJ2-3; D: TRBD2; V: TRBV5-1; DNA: TGCGCCAGCAGCTTTAGCGGGGTGCCAGATACGCAGTATTTT; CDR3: CASSFSGVPDTQYF
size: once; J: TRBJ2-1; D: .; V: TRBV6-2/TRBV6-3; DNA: TGTGCCAGCAGTAACAGGCTATTGGAGCAGTTCTTC; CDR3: CASSNRLLEQFF
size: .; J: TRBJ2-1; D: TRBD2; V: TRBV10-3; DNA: TGTGCCATAGGGACTAGCGGGGAAGGCAATGAGCAGTTCTTC; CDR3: CAIGTSGEGNEQFF
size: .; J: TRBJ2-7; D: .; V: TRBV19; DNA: TGTGCCAGTAGCAGGAGAGGGGGGCTTGTAGACGAGCAGTACTTC; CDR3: CASSRRGGLVDEQYF
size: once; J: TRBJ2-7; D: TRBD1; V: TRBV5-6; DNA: TGTGCCAGCAGCCCGACAGGGCCCAGCGGCGAGCAGTACTTC; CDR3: CASSPTGPSGEQYF
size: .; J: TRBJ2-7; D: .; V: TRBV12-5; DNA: TGTGCTAGTGGTCGGACAGCCTACGAGCAGTACTTC; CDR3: CASGRTAYEQYF
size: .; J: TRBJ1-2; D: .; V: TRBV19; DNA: TGTGCCAGTAGCCTCAGAGAGGATGGCTACACCTTC; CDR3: CASSLREDGYTF
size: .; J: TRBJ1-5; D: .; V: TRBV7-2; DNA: TGTGCCAGCAGCTTAGTTACAGGGTCCGGGCAGCCCCAGCATTTT; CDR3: CASSLVTGSGQPQHF
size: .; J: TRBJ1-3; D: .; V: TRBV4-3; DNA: TGCGCCAGCAGCCAAGAACGACAAAGGGGACGCTCTGGAAACACCATATATTTT; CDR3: CASSQERQRGRSGNTIYF
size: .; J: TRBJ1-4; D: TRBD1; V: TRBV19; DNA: TGTGCCAGTAGCCCTGGGTGGGTTCAGGGGGCGGTTAATGAAAAACTGTTTTTT; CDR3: CASSPGWVQGAVNEKLFF
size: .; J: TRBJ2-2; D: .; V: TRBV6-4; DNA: TGTGCCAGCAGAGGGACGGGGAACACCGGGGAGCTGTTTTTT; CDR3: CASRGTGNTGELFF
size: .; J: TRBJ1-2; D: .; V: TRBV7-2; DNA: TGTGCCAGCAGCGGAACCGGGACGAAAGGAAACTATGGCTACACCTTC; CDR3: CASSGTGTKGNYGYTF
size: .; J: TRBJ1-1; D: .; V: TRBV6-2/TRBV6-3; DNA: TGTGCCAGCAGCCCCGCGGGGTTGGCTGAAGCTTTCTTT; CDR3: CASSPAGLAEAFF
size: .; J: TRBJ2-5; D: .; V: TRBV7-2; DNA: TGTGCCAGCAGCCCCACAGGGTATCGGGCAGTTATACGGGAGACCCAGTACTTC; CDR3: CASSPTGYRAVIRETQYF
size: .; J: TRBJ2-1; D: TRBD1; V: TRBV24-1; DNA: TGTGCCACCAGTGATGCCGACAGGGCCCCCTACAATGAGCAGTTCTTC; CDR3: CATSDADRAPYNEQFF
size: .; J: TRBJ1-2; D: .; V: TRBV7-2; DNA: TGTGCCAGCAGCTTAGATATAGGAAAGGGAGGCTACACCTTC; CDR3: CASSLDIGKGGYTF
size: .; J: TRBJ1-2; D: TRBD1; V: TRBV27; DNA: TGTGCCAGCAGTACGGACAGGGACTATGGCTACACCTTC; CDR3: CASSTDRDYGYTF
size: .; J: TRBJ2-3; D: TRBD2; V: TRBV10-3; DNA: TGTGCCATCAGCCCTGGGAGCGGGGGGAGACCAGATACGCAGTATTTT; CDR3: CAISPGSGGRPDTQYF
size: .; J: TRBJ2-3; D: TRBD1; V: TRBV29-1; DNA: TGCAGCGGTGACAGGGGGACAGATACGCAGTATTTT; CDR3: CSGDRGTDTQYF
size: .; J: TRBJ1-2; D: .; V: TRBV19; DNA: TGTGCCTCCCAATACCCGGGAATGGCCGGCTACACCTTC; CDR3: CASQYPGMAGYTF
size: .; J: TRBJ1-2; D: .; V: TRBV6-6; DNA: TGTGCCACCATCGAGGGAGGGGGCTACACCTTC; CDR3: CATIEGGGYTF
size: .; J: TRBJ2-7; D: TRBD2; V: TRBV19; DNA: TGTGCCAGTAGTGATGCCGGGACTAGATCATACGAGCAGTACTTC; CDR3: CASSDAGTRSYEQYF
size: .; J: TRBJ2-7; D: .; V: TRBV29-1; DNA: TGCAGCGCTGAGGCAGGGTTGGAGCAGTACTTC; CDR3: CSAEAGLEQYF
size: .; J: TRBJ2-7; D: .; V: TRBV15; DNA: TGTGCCACCAGCAGAGATTCCTACGAGCAGTACTTC; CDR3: CATSRDSYEQYF
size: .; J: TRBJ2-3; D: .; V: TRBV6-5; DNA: TGTGCCAGCAAGGACCTTTCTAGAGGTCGAGATACGCAGTATTTT; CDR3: CASKDLSRGRDTQYF
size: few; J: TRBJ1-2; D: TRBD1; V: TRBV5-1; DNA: TGCGCCAGCAGCTTCCCAGACAGGGTGCCCTATGGCTACACCTTC; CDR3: CASSFPDRVPYGYTF
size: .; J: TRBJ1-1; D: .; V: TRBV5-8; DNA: TGTGCCAGCAGCTTGGGTTTAGGGATGGGACAAAAAACTGAAGCTTTCTTT; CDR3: CASSLGLGMGQKTEAFF
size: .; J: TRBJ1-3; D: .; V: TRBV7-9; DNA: TGTGCCAGCAGCTTAGCTTCAGGCGTGCACGGAAACACCATATATTTT; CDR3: CASSLASGVHGNTIYF
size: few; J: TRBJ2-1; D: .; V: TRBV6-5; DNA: TGTGCCAGCAGCAGACGAGGGCGGGCCTACAATGAGCAGTTCTTC; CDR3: CASSRRGRAYNEQFF
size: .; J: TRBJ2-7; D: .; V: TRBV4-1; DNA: TGCGCCAGCAGCCACTCCGTACAGGCGTACGAGCAGTACTTC; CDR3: CASSHSVQAYEQYF
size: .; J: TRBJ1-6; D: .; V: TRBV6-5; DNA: TGTGCCAGCAGTTACTCGAAGTGGACGCTCGGATCACCCCTCCACTTT; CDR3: CASSYSKWTLGSPLHF
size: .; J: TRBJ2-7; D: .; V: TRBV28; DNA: TGTGCCAGCAGTTTAACCCGGGTGGGAGCCTACGAGCAGTACTTC; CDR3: CASSLTRVGAYEQYF
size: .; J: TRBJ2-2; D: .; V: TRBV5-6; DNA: TGTGCCAGCAGCTTGGACACGGGGATGAACACCGGGGAGCTGTTTTTT; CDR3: CASSLDTGMNTGELFF
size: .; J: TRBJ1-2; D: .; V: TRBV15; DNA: TGTGCCACCAGCACCAGGGAGAAGGGGATCGGCTACACCTTC; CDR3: CATSTREKGIGYTF
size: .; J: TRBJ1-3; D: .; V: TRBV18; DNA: TGTGCCAGCTCGCCTACCTCACAGGGCGCAACTGGAAACACCATATATTTT; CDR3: CASSPTSQGATGNTIYF
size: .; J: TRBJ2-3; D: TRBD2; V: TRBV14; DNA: TGTGCCAGCAGCCTAACTAGCGCCACAAAGCAGTATTTT; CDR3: CASSLTSATKQYF
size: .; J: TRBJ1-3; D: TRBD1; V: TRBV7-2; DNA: TGTGCCAGCAGCACACAACGCCCTGGACAGGCCTACTCTGGAAACACCATATATTTT; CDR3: CASSTQRPGQAYSGNTIYF
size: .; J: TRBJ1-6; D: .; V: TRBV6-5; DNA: TGTGCCAGCAGCCAAGGGCGGGCGGGGAATTCACCCCTCCACTTT; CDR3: CASSQGRAGNSPLHF